The sequence of this TCR beta chain was determined in a study of CD8+CD57+ T cells in acquired aplastic anemia. Turning to the study itself: Across the sorted CD4+ and CD8+ cells, DNA amounts averaged roughly 3.5 ug.

Trimming removed 0 bases at V and 0 bases at J, with 9 bases between. Germline lookup yields CDR1 MNHNY and CDR2 SVGAGI (reference sequence). CDR3 length: 15 residues. Study observations and caveats: Patients and controls were found to share twenty-nine CD8+ CDR3 sequences. Patients and healthy controls showed no significant CD8+ Simpson's diversity difference.

Profiling that covered TCR beta VDJ and CDR3 relied on genomic DNA as its template. From the reads, TCRdb called clonotypes with MiXCR, one entry per CDR3 protein. This sample carries about 190,000 distinct CDR3 sequences, around three fifths of them seen once, and the ten largest clones take approximately 44%. Notes on this clonotype: What it recognizes is unknown.

This sequence joins TRBV6-6 and TRBJ2-7; D is uncertain. The sequencing input was sorted CD4+, CD8+, or CD8+CD57+ T cells (not recorded which) from PBMCs. The clonotype comes from a human donor with severe aplastic anemia or a healthy control (not recorded which). The DNA of the CDR3 is TGTGCCAGCAGTTACTCGGTACCAAACTCCTACGAGCAGTACTTC. Its protein is CASSYSVPNSYEQYF.